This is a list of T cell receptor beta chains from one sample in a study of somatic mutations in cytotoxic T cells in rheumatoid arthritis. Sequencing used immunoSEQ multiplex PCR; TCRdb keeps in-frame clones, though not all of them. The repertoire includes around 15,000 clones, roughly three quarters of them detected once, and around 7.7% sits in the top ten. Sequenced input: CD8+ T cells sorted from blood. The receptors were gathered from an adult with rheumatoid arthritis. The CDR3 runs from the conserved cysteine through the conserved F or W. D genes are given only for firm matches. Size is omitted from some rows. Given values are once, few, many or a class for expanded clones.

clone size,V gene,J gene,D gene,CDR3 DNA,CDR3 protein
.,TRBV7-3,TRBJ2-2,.,TGTGCCAGCAGCTCCATAGGTCCCGGGGAGCTGTTTTTT,CASSSIGPGELFF
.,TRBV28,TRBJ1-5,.,TGTGCCAGCAGTCCGACAGTCAATCAGCCCCAGCATTTT,CASSPTVNQPQHF
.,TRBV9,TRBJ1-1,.,TGTGCCAGCAGCGTAGGTGGGGGCAGCGATGAAGCTTTCTTT,CASSVGGGSDEAFF
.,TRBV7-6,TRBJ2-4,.,TGTGCCAGCAGCCCCTCGGAGGGCATTCAGTACTTC,CASSPSEGIQYF
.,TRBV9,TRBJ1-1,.,TGTGCCAGCGGACAGTGGGGCAACGGGGAAGCTTTCTTT,CASGQWGNGEAFF
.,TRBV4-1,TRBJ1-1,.,TGCGCCAGCAGCCAAGAGGGGGTGGGGGTGACTGAAGCTTTCTTT,CASSQEGVGVTEAFF
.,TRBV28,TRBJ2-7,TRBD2,TGTGCCAGCAGCCTGGGGGGACTAGCGTACGAGCAGTACTTC,CASSLGGLAYEQYF
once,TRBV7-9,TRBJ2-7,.,TGTGCCAGCAGCTCCTGGGGGGAACAGTACTTC,CASSSWGEQYF
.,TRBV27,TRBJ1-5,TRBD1,TGTGCCAGCAGTACCTCCCTCCAGGGGGCGGGCCAGCCCCAGCATTTT,CASSTSLQGAGQPQHF
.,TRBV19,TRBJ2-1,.,TGTGCCAGTACCCAAGGACGCTACAATGAGCAGTTCTTC,CASTQGRYNEQFF
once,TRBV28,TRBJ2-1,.,TGTGCCACCCATGGGGGGACGATATCCTACAATGAGCAGTTCTTC,CATHGGTISYNEQFF
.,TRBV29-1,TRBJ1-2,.,TGCAGCGTTAAGGAGCCTCCCTTCTACTATGGCTACACCTTC,CSVKEPPFYYGYTF
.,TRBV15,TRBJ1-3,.,TGTGCCACCAGCAGAGAAGGAGGGGGAAACACCATATATTTT,CATSREGGGNTIYF
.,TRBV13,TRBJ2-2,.,TGTGCCAGCAGTCACCCCCCTTATAGGAACACCGGGGAGCTGTTTTTT,CASSHPPYRNTGELFF
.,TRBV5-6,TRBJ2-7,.,TGTGCCAGCAGCTTGGTCTTTAGCGAGCAGTACTTC,CASSLVFSEQYF
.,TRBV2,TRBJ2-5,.,TGTGCCAGCAGTGAATTCGGGACCCAGTACTTC,CASSEFGTQYF
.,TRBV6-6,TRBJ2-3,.,TGTGCCAGCAGTCTCCTAAGCACAGATACGCAGTATTTT,CASSLLSTDTQYF
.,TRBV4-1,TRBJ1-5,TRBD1,TGCGCCAGCAGCGGACAGGGTAGCAATCAGCCCCAGCATTTT,CASSGQGSNQPQHF
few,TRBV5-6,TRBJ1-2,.,TGTGCCAGCAGCCAAGGGGGGTACTATGGCTACACCTTC,CASSQGGYYGYTF
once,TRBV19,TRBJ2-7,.,TGTGCCAGTAGTCCATGGACGGAAACCTACGAGCAGTACTTC,CASSPWTETYEQYF
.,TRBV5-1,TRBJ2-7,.,TGCGCCAGCAGCTTGACAGGCTACGAGCAGTACTTC,CASSLTGYEQYF
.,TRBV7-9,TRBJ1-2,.,TGTGCCAGCAGCTCAGGGACCGTTGGCTACACCTTC,CASSSGTVGYTF
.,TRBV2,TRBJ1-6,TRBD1,TGTGCCAGCCGTCCCGGGACAGTTTCACCCCTCCACTTT,CASRPGTVSPLHF
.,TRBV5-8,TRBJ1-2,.,TGTGCCAGCACCCCCTTTGAGACCCCTAACTATGGCTACACCTTC,CASTPFETPNYGYTF
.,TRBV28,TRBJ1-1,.,TGTGCCAGCATCGGACCGGAAGCTTTCTTT,CASIGPEAFF
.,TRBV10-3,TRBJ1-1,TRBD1,TGTGCCATCAGAGGGACAGGCGCTGAAGCTTTCTTT,CAIRGTGAEAFF
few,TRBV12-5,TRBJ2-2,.,TGTGCTAGTGGTGCCCCCGAGAGCGGGGAGCTGTTTTTT,CASGAPESGELFF
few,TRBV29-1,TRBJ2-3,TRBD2,TGCAGCGCTCTCTACCCCTTACCCAGCGGGAGGGCTGGAGATACGCAGTATTTT,CSALYPLPSGRAGDTQYF
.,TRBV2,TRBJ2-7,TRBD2,TGTGCCAGCACCCAAGGACTAGCCGGAAATTACGAGCAGTACTTC,CASTQGLAGNYEQYF
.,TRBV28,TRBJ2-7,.,TGTGCCAGCAGTGCCCCGCGGACCAACTACGAGCAGTACTTC,CASSAPRTNYEQYF
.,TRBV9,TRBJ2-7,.,TGTGCCAGCAGCGTCGGTCGTATGGGCTACGAGCAGTACTTC,CASSVGRMGYEQYF
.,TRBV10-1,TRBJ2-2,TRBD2,TGCGCCAGCAGTGAGCGCGGGAGCTTAGGCAATACCGGGGAGCTGTTTTTT,CASSERGSLGNTGELFF
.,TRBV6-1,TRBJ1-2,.,TGTGCCAGCAGCGCCGACAGTCTACACGGCTACACCTTC,CASSADSLHGYTF
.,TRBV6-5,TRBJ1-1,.,TGTGCCAGCAGTCTTTCACTTAACACTGAAGCTTTCTTT,CASSLSLNTEAFF
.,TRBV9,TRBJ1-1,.,TGTGCCAGCAGCCCTGGGGCCCCGGACACTGAAGCTTTCTTT,CASSPGAPDTEAFF
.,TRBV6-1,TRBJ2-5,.,TGTGCCAGCAGTAAAGGAGCCGCCCAGTACTTC,CASSKGAAQYF
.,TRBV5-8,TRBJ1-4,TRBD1,TGTGCCAGCAGGACCCCGGGACAGACTAATGAAAAACTGTTTTTT,CASRTPGQTNEKLFF
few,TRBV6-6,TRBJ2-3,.,TGTGCCAGCAGCCTTTATTCAGATACGCAGTATTTT,CASSLYSDTQYF
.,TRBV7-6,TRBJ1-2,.,TGTGCCAGCAGCCCTGTTGTTGAGGCTAACTATGGCTACACCTTC,CASSPVVEANYGYTF
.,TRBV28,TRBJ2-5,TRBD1,TGTGCCAGCAGAAACCGGGACAGGGGTCTGGAGACCCAGTACTTC,CASRNRDRGLETQYF
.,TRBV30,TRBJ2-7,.,TGTGCCTGGAGTGTACTGGGGGACGAGCAGTACTTC,CAWSVLGDEQYF
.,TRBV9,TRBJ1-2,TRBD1,TGTGCCAGCAGCTCCCAGGACAGGCCCGGCTACACCTTC,CASSSQDRPGYTF
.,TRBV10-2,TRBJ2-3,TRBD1,TGCGCCAGCAGCGCATCAATAAACAGGGGGCGCACAGATACGCAGTATTTT,CASSASINRGRTDTQYF
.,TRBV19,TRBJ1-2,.,TGTGCCAGTAGTATTGGGAGGGCGGATGGCTACACCTTC,CASSIGRADGYTF
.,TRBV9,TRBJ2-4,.,TGTGCCAGCAGCGGCTGGGACTCTACCGAAAATCAGTACTTC,CASSGWDSTENQYF
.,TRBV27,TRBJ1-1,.,TGTGCCAGCAGTTTATATATTGGCCAGAAAGCTTTCTTT,CASSLYIGQKAFF
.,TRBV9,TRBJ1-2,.,TGTGCCAGCACAGGGCTGAGAGACTATGGCTACACCTTC,CASTGLRDYGYTF
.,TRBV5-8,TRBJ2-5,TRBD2,TGTGCCAGCAGCTTGGCCCCACTAGCGGGAGTGGGGCAAGAGACCCAGTACTTC,CASSLAPLAGVGQETQYF
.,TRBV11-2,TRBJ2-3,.,TGTGCCAGCAGCTTATATGCTGATACGCAGTATTTT,CASSLYADTQYF
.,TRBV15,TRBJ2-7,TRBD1,TGTGCCACCAGCTGGGGACAGGGATACGAGCAGTACTTC,CATSWGQGYEQYF